A selection of T cell receptor beta chains follows, all from one sample in a study of response to subunit inactivated influenza vaccine. From the RT-PCR reads, TCRdb called clonotypes with MiXCR, one entry per CDR3 protein. Of around 490,000 distinct CDR3 sequences in the sample, less than 10% were seen once. Sample: PBMCs from blood, taken about 24 months after vaccination. These receptors were taken from a man between 45 and 75 years old who received an inactivated influenza vaccine. CDR3s include the opening cysteine and the closing phenylalanine or tryptophan. The order of the fields is D gene, J gene, clone size, CDR3 length, V gene, CDR3 DNA, CDR3 protein. The D gene is left open where the match is weak. Only some rows state a clone size, as once, few, many or a class for expanded clones.

D: -
J: TRBJ2-3
size: -
length: 16
V: TRBV28
DNA: TGTGCCAGCAGTTTAGTCGGGTCAGGGGACACAGATACGCAGTATTTT
CDR3: CASSLVGSGDTDTQYF

D: -
J: TRBJ2-1
size: many
length: 16
V: TRBV6-2/TRBV6-3
DNA: TGTGCCAGCAGTTACTCGAGTTCGGGACAAAACAATGAGCAGTTCTTC
CDR3: CASSYSSSGQNNEQFF

D: TRBD2
J: TRBJ2-7
size: -
length: 16
V: TRBV10-3
DNA: TGTGCCATCAGTGAGTCGATGGGTCGGGAGGGATCCGAGCAGTACTTC
CDR3: CAISESMGREGSEQYF

D: -
J: TRBJ2-7
size: few
length: 14
V: TRBV12-3/TRBV12-4
DNA: TGTGCCAGCAGTTTAGCTTGGGACGGCTTAGAGCAGTACTTC
CDR3: CASSLAWDGLEQYF

D: -
J: TRBJ1-1
size: few
length: 14
V: TRBV2
DNA: TGTGCCAGCAGGAGCGAACAGGGGAACACTGAAGCTTTCTTT
CDR3: CASRSEQGNTEAFF

D: -
J: TRBJ1-5
size: -
length: 16
V: TRBV19
DNA: TGTGCCAGTAGTATTGGTGCAGGCAGTAGCAATCAGCCCCAGCATTTT
CDR3: CASSIGAGSSNQPQHF

D: -
J: TRBJ2-6
size: many
length: 15
V: TRBV4-2
DNA: TGTGCCAGCAGCCAAGTAACCTCTGGGGCCAACGTCCTGACTTTC
CDR3: CASSQVTSGANVLTF

D: -
J: TRBJ2-4
size: few
length: 14
V: TRBV7-2
DNA: TGTGCCAGCAGCTTTGGCTCTCGTCCTACCATTCAGTACTTC
CDR3: CASSFGSRPTIQYF

D: -
J: TRBJ2-5
size: many
length: 13
V: TRBV7-9
DNA: TGTGCCAGCAGCTCCTCCCGGACCCTAAATCAGTACTTC
CDR3: CASSSSRTLNQYF

D: -
J: TRBJ2-7
size: -
length: 16
V: TRBV12-3/TRBV12-4
DNA: TGTGCCAGCAGTTTATGGCGGAGGCGAGAGGAAAACGAGCAGTACTTC
CDR3: CASSLWRRREENEQYF

D: -
J: TRBJ1-3
size: -
length: 15
V: TRBV4-1
DNA: TGCGCCAGCAGCCAAGATTTCAACTCTGGAAACACCATATATTTT
CDR3: CASSQDFNSGNTIYF

D: -
J: TRBJ2-3
size: many
length: 16
V: TRBV3-1
DNA: TGTGCCAGCAGCCAAGGGACCCCACAGATCACAGATACGCAGTATTTT
CDR3: CASSQGTPQITDTQYF

D: -
J: TRBJ1-6
size: -
length: 17
V: TRBV28
DNA: TGTGCCAGCAGTTTATATGGGGAAAGCTCCTATAATTCACCCCTCCACTTT
CDR3: CASSLYGESSYNSPLHF

D: TRBD1
J: TRBJ2-7
size: few
length: 14
V: TRBV3-1
DNA: TGTGCCAGCAGCCTGGACAGGAACGCCTACGAGCAGTACTTC
CDR3: CASSLDRNAYEQYF

D: TRBD1
J: TRBJ1-4
size: -
length: 14
V: TRBV6-1
DNA: TGTGCCAGCAGTGACACAGGGGGTCGAGAAAAACTGTTTTTT
CDR3: CASSDTGGREKLFF

D: -
J: TRBJ2-1
size: -
length: 17
V: TRBV5-4
DNA: TGTGCCAGCAGCTCCCTTCTCGCCCAAGGGGCCAACAATGAGCAGTTCTTC
CDR3: CASSSLLAQGANNEQFF

D: -
J: TRBJ2-5
size: -
length: 14
V: TRBV19
DNA: TGTGCCAGTAGTATACAGGGGCTCCAAGAGACCCAGTACTTC
CDR3: CASSIQGLQETQYF